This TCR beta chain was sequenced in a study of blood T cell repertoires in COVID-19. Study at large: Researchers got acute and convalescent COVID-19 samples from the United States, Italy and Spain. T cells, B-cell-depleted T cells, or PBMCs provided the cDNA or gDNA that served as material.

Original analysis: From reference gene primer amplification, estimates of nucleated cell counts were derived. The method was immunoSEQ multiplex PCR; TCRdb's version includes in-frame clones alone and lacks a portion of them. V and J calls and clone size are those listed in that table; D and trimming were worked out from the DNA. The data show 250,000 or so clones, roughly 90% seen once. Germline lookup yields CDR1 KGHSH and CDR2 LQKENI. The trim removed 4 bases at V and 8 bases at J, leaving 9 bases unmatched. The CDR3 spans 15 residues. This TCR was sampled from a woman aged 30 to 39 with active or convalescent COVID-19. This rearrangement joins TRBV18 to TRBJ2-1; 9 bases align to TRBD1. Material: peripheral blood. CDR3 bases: TGTGCCAGCTCACGTGGGACAGGGACGTCGGATGAGCAGTTCTTC. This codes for CASSRGTGTSDEQFF.